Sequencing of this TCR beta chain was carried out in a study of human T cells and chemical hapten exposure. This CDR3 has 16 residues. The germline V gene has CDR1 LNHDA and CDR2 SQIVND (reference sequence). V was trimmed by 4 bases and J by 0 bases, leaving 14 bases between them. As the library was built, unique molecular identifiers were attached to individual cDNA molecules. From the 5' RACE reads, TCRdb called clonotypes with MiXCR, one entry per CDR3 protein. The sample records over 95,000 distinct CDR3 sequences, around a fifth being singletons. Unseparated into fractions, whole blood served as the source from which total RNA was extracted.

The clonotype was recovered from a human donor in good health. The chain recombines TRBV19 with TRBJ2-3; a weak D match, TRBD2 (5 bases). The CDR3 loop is CASSRRLPPSTDTQYF. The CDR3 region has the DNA TGTGCCAGTAGTAGGAGGCTCCCTCCCAGCACAGATACGCAGTATTTT.